Below, 30 T cell receptor beta chains from the same sample are listed, as sequenced in a study of GPR56 and killer-like receptors on CD4 memory cells. Five CD4+ populations, defined by killer cell lectin-like receptor and GPR56 markers, were sorted by FACS. Each CDR3 protein gets one entry in TCRdb, which reprocessed the reads and gives no DNA. The sample holds 2,000 to 2,500 distinct CDR3 sequences. The source material was memory CD4+ T cells from blood. The receptors shown here come from a human donor in good health.

This chain joins TRBV28 and TRBJ2-1; TCRdb's D call, TRBD2, is unchecked because there is no DNA. The CDR3 contains 12 residues. Germline CDR1 and CDR2: MDHEN and SYDVKM. CDR3 protein: CASAPGDWQQFF. The full variable domain, in which reference TRBV28 and TRBJ2-1 provide the parts outside the CDR3, is DVKVTQSSRYLVKRTGEKVFLECVQDMDHENMFWYRQDPGLGLRLIYFSYDVKMKEKGDIPEGYSVSREKKERFSLILESASTNQTSMYLCASAPGDWQQFFGPGTRLTVL.

According to its frequency, this clonotype is large. The rearrangement joins TRBV6-1 to TRBJ1-3; checking the TCRdb D call of TRBD1 is not possible without DNA. The CDR3 contains 15 residues. Germline CDR1 MNHNS, CDR2 SASEGT. This CDR3 is CASSEPGSAGNTIYF.

V usage is TRBV4-1 and J usage is TRBJ2-5; the TRBD1 assignment by TCRdb is unverifiable without DNA. Germline V gene data show CDR1 as MGHRA and CDR2 as YSYEKL. This CDR3 has 14 residues. CDR3 residues: CASSGTWVEKTQYF.

The chain carries TRBV12-3 or TRBV12-4 and TRBJ1-2; TCRdb names TRBD1, which stays unverified in the absence of DNA. The CDR3 consists of 13 residues. The CDR3 is CASSLWDIRSYTF.

Its frequency marks this clonotype as medium-sized (0.01 to 0.1%). This chain links TRBV18 with TRBJ1-1. CDR1 and CDR2 from the germline V gene are KGHSH and LQKENI. The CDR3 contains 15 residues. This chain's CDR3 is CASSPGPSGSTEAFF. The entire variable domain, with the rest obtained from reference TRBV18 and TRBJ1-1, is as follows: NAGVMQNPRHLVRRRGQEARLRCSPMKGHSHVYWYRQLPEEGLKFMVYLQKENIIDESGMPKERFSAEFPKEGPSILRIQQVVRGDSAAYFCASSPGPSGSTEAFFGQGTRLTVV.

This sequence joins TRBV11-2 and TRBJ1-2. This CDR3 has 17 amino acids. Germline assignment: CDR1 SGHAT and CDR2 FQNNGV. The CDR3 loop reads CASSLAGPRTATYGYTF.

According to its frequency, this clonotype is medium-sized (0.01 to 0.1%). The CDR3: CASSLEGTTYGF. This rearrangement joins TRBV7-9 to TRBJ1-2; TCRdb lists TRBD1, though no DNA is available to test this call. Germline V gene sequence: CDR1 SEHNR, CDR2 FQNEAQ (reference sequence). The CDR3 is 12 residues long.

This sequence joins TRBV20-1 and TRBJ1-2; TCRdb outputs TRBD1, but without DNA this stays unchecked. Germline V gene lookup returns CDR1 DFQATT and CDR2 SNEGSKA (reference sequence). This CDR3 has 12 residues. The CDR3 is CSASGQVYGYTF.

The chain links TRBV18 to TRBJ1-2; the TCRdb D gene call, TRBD1, has no DNA to confirm it. The CDR3 length is 20 residues. In germline, CDR1 is KGHSH, CDR2 LQKENI. The CDR3 loop reads CASSPGTGANTQPANYGYTF.

The chain carries TRBV4-1 and TRBJ1-4. Germline CDR1 MGHRA, CDR2 YSYEKL. The length of the CDR3 is 17 residues. CDR3: CASSRTAAGSTNEKLFF.

V usage is TRBV6-5 and J usage is TRBJ2-2. Germline loops: CDR1 MNHEY, CDR2 SVGAGI. The CDR3 is made up of 15 amino acids. CDR3 sequence reads: CASSYSRGNTGELFF.

By frequency, this clonotype registers medium-sized. J is TRBJ1-2 and V is TRBV25-1. CDR1 is MGHDK and CDR2 is SYGVNS in the germline V gene. The CDR3 consists of 13 residues. The CDR3 sequence: CASRYSRAGGYTF.

V and J are TRBV14 and TRBJ1-6; TCRdb's D call of TRBD1 is untestable without DNA. Germline lookup yields CDR1 SGHDN and CDR2 FVKESK. The CDR3 is 16 amino acids. CDR3 in amino acids: CASSRTGATWNSPLHF.

This chain uses TRBV7-9 with TRBJ1-5. Germline V gene sequence: CDR1 SEHNR, CDR2 FQNEAQ (reference sequence). CDR3 size: 13 residues. This chain's CDR3 is CASSLRLNQPQHF.

This clonotype is identified as medium-sized (0.01 to 0.1%) from frequency. The rearrangement joins TRBV7-9 to TRBJ2-5. The CDR3 has 15 amino acids. Germline CDR1 reads SEHNR; CDR2 reads FQNEAQ (reference sequence). The CDR3 region is CASSLGDRDQETQYF. The full variable domain, in which reference TRBV7-9 and TRBJ2-5 provide the parts outside the CDR3, is DTGVSQNPRHKITKRGQNVTFRCDPISEHNRLYWYRQTLGQGPEFLTYFQNEAQLEKSRLLSDRFSAERPKGSFSTLEIQRTEQGDSAMYLCASSLGDRDQETQYFGPGTRLLVL.

The genes are TRBV4-2 and TRBJ2-1; absent DNA, TCRdb's TRBD1 call cannot be checked. Per the germline V gene, CDR1 is LGHNA and CDR2 is YNFKEQ. There are 14 residues in the CDR3. The chain's CDR3 is CASSPVGVYNEQFF.

This clonotype counts as medium-sized (0.01 to 0.1%) by frequency. CDR3 residues: CASSLGGAGGWGSEQFF. The genes are TRBV28 and TRBJ2-1; TCRdb reports TRBD2, a call that lacks DNA to check it against. CDR1 and CDR2 from the germline V gene are MDHEN and SYDVKM. The CDR3 is 17 residues long.

J is TRBJ1-5 and V is TRBV20-1. The V gene's germline CDR1 is DFQATT and CDR2 SNEGSKA (reference sequence). The CDR3 sequence is 15 residues long. The CDR3 sequence: CSAREGLIGNQPQHF.

The chain combines TRBV2 with TRBJ1-6; lacking DNA, the TRBD1 call made by TCRdb goes unchecked. There are 12 residues in the CDR3. Per germline, CDR1 SNHLY and CDR2 FYNNEI. The CDR3 reads CASRGTNSPLHF.

The chain is built from TRBV24-1 and TRBJ1-2; as DNA is missing, the TRBD1 call by TCRdb cannot be tested. The CDR3 has 17 residues. Per the germline V gene, CDR1 is KGHDR and CDR2 is SFDVKD. The chain's CDR3 is CATSVRDRGTEAYGYTF.

This chain joins TRBV28 and TRBJ2-7; the TCRdb D gene call, TRBD1, has no DNA to confirm it. The germline V gene has CDR1 MDHEN and CDR2 SYDVKM. This CDR3 region has 13 residues. The CDR3: CASSSISPPEQYF.

The chain employs TRBV5-6 and TRBJ2-5; TCRdb's assignment of TRBD1 cannot be checked, as there is no DNA. The length of the CDR3 is 15 residues. Germline-derived CDR1 and CDR2 are SGHDT and YYEEEE. CDR3 sequence reads: CASSLAGQPGETQYF.

The chain combines TRBV27 with TRBJ1-2; TCRdb proposes TRBD1, but this gene call is untestable without DNA. CDR1 is MNHEY and CDR2 is SMNVEV in the germline V gene (reference sequence). There are 15 residues in the CDR3. CDR3: CASSLTGTGALGYTF.

The chain employs TRBV2 and TRBJ2-3; TCRdb designates TRBD2, a call that cannot be tested without DNA. In germline, CDR1 is SNHLY, CDR2 FYNNEI. CDR3 length equals 15 residues. CDR3 amino acids: CASSERAGGTDTQYF. Variable domain in full (rest from reference TRBV2 and TRBJ2-3): EPEVTQTPSHQVTQMGQEVILRCVPISNHLYFYWYRQILGQKVEFLVSFYNNEISEKSEIFDDQFSVERPDGSNFTLKIRSTKLEDSAMYFCASSERAGGTDTQYFGPGTRLTVL.

The chain employs TRBV20-1 and TRBJ1-6; TCRdb lists TRBD1, though no DNA is available to test this call. This CDR3 spans 14 amino acids. CDR1 and CDR2 from the germline V gene are DFQATT and SNEGSKA (reference sequence). Here the CDR3 reads CSVSIPGGGSPLHF.

This clonotype registers medium-sized by frequency. This chain uses TRBV29-1 with TRBJ2-7. The CDR3 has 13 amino acids. In germline, CDR1 is SQVTM, CDR2 ANQGSEA. The CDR3 spells CSVGELGSHEQYF.

In terms of frequency, this clonotype is medium-sized. This rearrangement joins TRBV6-5 to TRBJ1-5. Germline V gene lookup returns CDR1 MNHEY and CDR2 SVGAGI. The CDR3 spans 15 residues. The CDR3 protein is CASSYAGGPNQPQHF.

This clonotype is labeled medium-sized based on frequency. The gene calls are TRBV28 and TRBJ2-1; the TCRdb call, TRBD2, lacks DNA for checking. The CDR3 totals 17 residues. Germline assignment: CDR1 MDHEN and CDR2 SYDVKM. The CDR3 is CASSLAGLAGVYNEQFF.

The chain has TRBV7-3 and TRBJ2-1; TCRdb indicates TRBD2, and absent DNA this call remains unverified. Germline values: CDR1 SGHTA, CDR2 FQGTGA. This CDR3 has 16 residues. CDR3 protein: CASSKPGLAGGHEQFF.

This clonotype ranks as medium-sized in terms of frequency. V and J are TRBV7-2 and TRBJ1-3; the TCRdb call, TRBD1, lacks DNA for checking. The CDR3 length is 16 residues. The germline V gene has CDR1 SGHTA and CDR2 FQGNSA. This CDR3 is CASSLNEGIVGNTIYF.